This T cell receptor beta chain was documented in a study of identifying expanded T cells in peripheral blood. Study-wide points: Approximately 1.2 clones differed between technical replicates, versus around 16 and 19 over time. Across healthy donors, higher total template counts meant significantly greater two-week count variance.

Profiled with immunoSEQ multiplex PCR; TCRdb holds only in-frame clones, not every one. This repertoire shows about 80,000 clones, 80% to 85% found once; its top ten account for 15% to 20%. On this clone itself: Its antigen is not known.

Healthy donors had no documented immune events, such as infections, while sampled. The source of this sequence is a person aged 18-70 years in good health. Sequences were obtained from blood.

In DNA form, the CDR3 reads TGTGCCACCAGCAGAGATCTCGCCCGGGACAGCTCCTACGAGCAGTACTTC. Encoded protein: CATSRDLARDSSYEQYF. The V and J genes are TRBV15 and TRBJ2-7; 7 bases map to TRBD1. This CDR3 has 17 amino acids. Germline V gene lookup returns CDR1 LNHNV and CDR2 YYDKDF (reference sequence). The V segment lost 0 bases and the J segment 0 bases; nucleotides outside the gene matches: 8.